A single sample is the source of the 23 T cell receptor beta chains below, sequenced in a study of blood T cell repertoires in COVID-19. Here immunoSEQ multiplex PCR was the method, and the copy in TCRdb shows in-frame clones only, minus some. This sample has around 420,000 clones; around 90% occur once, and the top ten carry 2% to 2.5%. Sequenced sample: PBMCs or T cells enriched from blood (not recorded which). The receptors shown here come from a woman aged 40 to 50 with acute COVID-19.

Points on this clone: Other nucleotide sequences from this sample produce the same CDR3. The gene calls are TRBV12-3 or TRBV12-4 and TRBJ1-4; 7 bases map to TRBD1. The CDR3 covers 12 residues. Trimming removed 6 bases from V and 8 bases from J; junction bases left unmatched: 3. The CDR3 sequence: CASSLGGEKLFF. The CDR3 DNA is TGTGCCAGCAGCCTAGGGGGCGAAAAACTGTTTTTT.

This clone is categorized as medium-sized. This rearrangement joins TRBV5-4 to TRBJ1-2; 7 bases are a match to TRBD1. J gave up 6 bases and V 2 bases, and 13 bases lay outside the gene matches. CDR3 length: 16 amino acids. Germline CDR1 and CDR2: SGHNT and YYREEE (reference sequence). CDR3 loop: CASSFADMDRSNGYTF. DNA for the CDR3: TGTGCCAGCAGCTTTGCGGATATGGACAGGAGTAATGGCTACACCTTC.

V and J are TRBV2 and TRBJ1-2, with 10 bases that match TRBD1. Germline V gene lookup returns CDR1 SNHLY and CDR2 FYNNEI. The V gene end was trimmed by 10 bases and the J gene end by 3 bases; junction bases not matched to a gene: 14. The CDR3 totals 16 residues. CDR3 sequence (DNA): TGTGCCATTACCCGGGACAGGGGTCGACGGGACTATGGCTACACCTTC. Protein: CAITRDRGRRDYGYTF. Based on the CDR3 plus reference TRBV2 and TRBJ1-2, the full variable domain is EPEVTQTPSHQVTQMGQEVILRCVPISNHLYFYWYRQILGQKVEFLVSFYNNEISEKSEIFDDQFSVERPDGSNFTLKIRSTKLEDSAMYFCAITRDRGRRDYGYTFGSGTRLTVV.

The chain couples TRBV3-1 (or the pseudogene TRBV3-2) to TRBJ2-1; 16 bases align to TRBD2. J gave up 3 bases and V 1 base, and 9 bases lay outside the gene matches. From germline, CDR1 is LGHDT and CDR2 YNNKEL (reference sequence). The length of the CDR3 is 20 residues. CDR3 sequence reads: CASSQALGTSGGALYNEQFF. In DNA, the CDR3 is TGTGCCAGCAGCCAAGCATTAGGGACTAGCGGGGGGGCCCTCTACAATGAGCAGTTCTTC.

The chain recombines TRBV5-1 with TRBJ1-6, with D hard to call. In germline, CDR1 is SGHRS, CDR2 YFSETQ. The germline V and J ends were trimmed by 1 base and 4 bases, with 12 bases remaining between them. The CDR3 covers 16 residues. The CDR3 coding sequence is TGCGCCAGCAGCTTGAGGCTGAGGGATTATAATTCACCCCTCCACTTT. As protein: CASSLRLRDYNSPLHF.

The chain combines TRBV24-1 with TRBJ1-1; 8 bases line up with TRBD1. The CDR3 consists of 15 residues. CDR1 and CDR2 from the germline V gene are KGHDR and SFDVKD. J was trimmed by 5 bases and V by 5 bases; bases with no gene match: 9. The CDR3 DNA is TGTGCCACCAGTGGAGAGAGCAGGGGGCTGACTGAAGCTTTCTTT. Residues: CATSGESRGLTEAFF.

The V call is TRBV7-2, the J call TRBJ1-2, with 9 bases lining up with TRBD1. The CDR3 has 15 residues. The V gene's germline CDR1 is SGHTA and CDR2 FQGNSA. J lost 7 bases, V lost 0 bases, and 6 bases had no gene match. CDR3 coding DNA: TGTGCCAGCAGCTTAGCGGGACAGGGAATCGGTGGCTACACCTTC. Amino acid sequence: CASSLAGQGIGGYTF. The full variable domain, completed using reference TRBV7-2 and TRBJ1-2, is GAGVSQSPSNKVTEKGKDVELRCDPISGHTALYWYRQSLGQGLEFLIYFQGNSAPDKSGLPSDRFSAERTGGSVSTLTIQRTQQEDSAVYLCASSLAGQGIGGYTFGSGTRLTVV.

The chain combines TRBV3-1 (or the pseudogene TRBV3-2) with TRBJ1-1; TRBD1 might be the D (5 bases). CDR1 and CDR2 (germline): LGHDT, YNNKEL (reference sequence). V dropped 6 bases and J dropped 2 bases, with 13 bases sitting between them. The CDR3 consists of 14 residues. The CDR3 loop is CASRVSGDNTEAFF. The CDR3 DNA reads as TGTGCCAGCAGGGTCTCGGGGGATAACACTGAAGCTTTCTTT.

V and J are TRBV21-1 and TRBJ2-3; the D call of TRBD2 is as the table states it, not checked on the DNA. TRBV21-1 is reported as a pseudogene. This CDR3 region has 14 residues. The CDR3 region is CASREGLAADTQYF. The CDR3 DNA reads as TGTGCCAGCAGAGAGGGACTAGCAGCAGATACGCAGTATTTT.

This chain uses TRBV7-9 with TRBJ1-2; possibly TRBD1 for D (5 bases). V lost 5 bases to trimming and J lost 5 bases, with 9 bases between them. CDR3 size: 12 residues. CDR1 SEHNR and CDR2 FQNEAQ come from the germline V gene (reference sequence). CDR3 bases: TGTGCCAGCAGCCCCCAGGGATATGGCTACACCTTC. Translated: CASSPQGYGYTF.

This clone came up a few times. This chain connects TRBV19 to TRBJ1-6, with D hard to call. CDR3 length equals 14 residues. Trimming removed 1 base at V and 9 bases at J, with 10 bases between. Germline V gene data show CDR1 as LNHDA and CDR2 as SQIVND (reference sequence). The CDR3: CASSIGGRASPLHF. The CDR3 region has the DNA TGTGCCAGTAGTATAGGAGGGAGGGCTTCACCCCTCCACTTT.

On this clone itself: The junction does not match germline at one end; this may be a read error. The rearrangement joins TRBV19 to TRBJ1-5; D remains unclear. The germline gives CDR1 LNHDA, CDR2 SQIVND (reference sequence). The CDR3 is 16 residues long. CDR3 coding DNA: TGTGCCAGTAGTATAAGGCGCCAGACTAGCGATCAGCCCCAGCATTTT. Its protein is CASSIRRQTSDQPQHF.

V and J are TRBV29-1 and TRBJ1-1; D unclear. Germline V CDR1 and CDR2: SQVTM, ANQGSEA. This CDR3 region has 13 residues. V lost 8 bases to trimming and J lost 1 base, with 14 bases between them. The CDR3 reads CSFCLFQNTEAFF. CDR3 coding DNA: TGCAGCTTTTGCCTATTTCAGAACACTGAAGCTTTCTTT.

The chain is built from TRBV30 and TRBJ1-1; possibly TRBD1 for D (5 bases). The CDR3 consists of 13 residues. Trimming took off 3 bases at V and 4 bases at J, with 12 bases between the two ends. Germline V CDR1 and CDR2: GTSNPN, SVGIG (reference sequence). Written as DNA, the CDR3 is TGTGCCTGGAGCGAGGCGGGGCCCACTGAAGCTTTCTTT. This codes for CAWSEAGPTEAFF.

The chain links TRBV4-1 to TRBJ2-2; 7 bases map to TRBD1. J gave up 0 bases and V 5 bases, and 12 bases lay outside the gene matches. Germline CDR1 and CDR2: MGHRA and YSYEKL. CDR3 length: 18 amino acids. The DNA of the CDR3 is TGCGCCAGCAGCGGGACCTCCATGGGACAGCCGAACACCGGGGAGCTGTTTTTT. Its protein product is CASSGTSMGQPNTGELFF.

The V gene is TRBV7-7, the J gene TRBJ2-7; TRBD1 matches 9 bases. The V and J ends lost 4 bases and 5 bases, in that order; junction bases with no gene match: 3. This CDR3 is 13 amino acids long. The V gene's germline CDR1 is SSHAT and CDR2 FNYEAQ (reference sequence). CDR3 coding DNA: TGTGCCAGCAGCTGGGACAGGGATCACGAGCAGTACTTC. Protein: CASSWDRDHEQYF. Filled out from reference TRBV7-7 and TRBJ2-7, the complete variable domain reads GAGVSQSPRYKVTKRGQDVTLRCDPISSHATLYWYQQALGQGPEFLTYFNYEAQPDKSGLPSDRFSAERPEGSISTLTIQRTEQRDSAMYRCASSWDRDHEQYFGPGTRLTVT.

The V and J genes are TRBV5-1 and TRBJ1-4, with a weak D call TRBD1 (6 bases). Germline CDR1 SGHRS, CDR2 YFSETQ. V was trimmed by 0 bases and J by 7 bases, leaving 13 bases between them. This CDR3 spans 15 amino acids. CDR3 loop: CASSLVAGASEKLFF. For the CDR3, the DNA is TGCGCCAGCAGCTTGGTAGCGGGGGCAAGTGAAAAACTGTTTTTT.

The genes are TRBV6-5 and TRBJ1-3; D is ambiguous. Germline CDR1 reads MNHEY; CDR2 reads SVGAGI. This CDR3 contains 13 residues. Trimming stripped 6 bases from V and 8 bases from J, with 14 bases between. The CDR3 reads CASRRVGSHTIYF. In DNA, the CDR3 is TGTGCCAGCAGGCGAGTCGGGAGTCACACCATATATTTT.

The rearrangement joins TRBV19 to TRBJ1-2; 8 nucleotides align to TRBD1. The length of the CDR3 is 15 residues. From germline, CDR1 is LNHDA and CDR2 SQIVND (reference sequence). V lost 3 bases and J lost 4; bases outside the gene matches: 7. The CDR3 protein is CASSIRTGGVYGYTF. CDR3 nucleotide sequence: TGTGCCAGTAGTATTAGAACAGGGGGTGTCTATGGCTACACCTTC.

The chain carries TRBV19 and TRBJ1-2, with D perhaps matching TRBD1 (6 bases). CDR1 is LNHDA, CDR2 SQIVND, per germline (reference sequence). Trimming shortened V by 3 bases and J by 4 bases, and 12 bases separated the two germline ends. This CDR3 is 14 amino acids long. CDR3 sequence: CASSILRTVYGYTF. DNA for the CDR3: TGTGCCAGTAGTATCCTCCGGACAGTCTATGGCTACACCTTC.

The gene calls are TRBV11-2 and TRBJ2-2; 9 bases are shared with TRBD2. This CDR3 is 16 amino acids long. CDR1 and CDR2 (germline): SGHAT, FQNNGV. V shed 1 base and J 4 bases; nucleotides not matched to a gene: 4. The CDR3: CASSLVSGGTTGELFF. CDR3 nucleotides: TGTGCCAGCAGCTTAGTTAGCGGGGGCACCACCGGGGAGCTGTTTTTT.

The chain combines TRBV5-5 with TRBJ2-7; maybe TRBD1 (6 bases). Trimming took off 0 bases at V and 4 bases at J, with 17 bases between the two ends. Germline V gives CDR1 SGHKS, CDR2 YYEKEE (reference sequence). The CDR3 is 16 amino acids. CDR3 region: CASSLEGVIGSYEQYF. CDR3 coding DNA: TGTGCCAGCAGCTTGGAGGGGGTTATTGGCTCTTACGAGCAGTACTTC.

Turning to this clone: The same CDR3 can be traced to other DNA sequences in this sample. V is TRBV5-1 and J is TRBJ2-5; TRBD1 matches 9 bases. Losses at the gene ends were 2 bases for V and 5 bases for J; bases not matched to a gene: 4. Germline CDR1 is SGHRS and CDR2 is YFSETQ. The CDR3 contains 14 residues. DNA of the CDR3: TGCGCCAGCAGCTTAAGGGGACAGGGTGAGACCCAGTACTTC. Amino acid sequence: CASSLRGQGETQYF.